This T cell receptor (beta chain) was identified during a study of blood T cell repertoires in COVID-19 (dated by TCRdb to 2018 to 2020). Study-level background: Samples covering the acute and convalescent phases of COVID-19 were provided by collaborators in the United States, Italy and Spain. A de-identified subject ID, COVID-19 status, age in years and sex were almost always included in the sample metadata. Samples came from the ongoing ImmuneRACE study (first 160 participants) plus 1,254 subjects from 6 global collaborators. Where available, HLA class I and class II types were taken from metadata supplied by the sample provider and were not determined by assay-based typing. The repertoires were made available in a free public database intended to serve as a resource for research on the immune response to SARS-CoV-2. Deeply sampled blood TCRbeta repertoires from subjects exposed to, actively infected with, or recovered from COVID-19 were included in the dataset. The material from the prospective study consisted of cDNA or gDNA derived from T cells, B-cell-depleted T cells, or PBMCs.

Spanning cysteine to phenylalanine, the CDR3 consists of 12 amino acids. Just the 36-base CDR3 DNA is kept, in frame starting at base 1. Germline trimming: 5 bases from V, 4 bases from J; junction bases outside gene matches: 2. One collaborating source in Seattle enrolled patients during active infection and followed them longitudinally through the course of disease. The collaborating institutions used their own protocols to collect whole blood in K2EDTA tubes. For TCRbeta analysis, collaborator samples were shipped as frozen whole blood, as isolated PBMCs, or as DNA extracted from either sample type. A word on this clone: It lacks a known antigen. The record has no base qualities; no much larger clone is one base away.

What the authors observed across the whole study: The quantity of clinical and demographic metadata differed by source and by participant and was supplied without curation.

TCRbeta CDR3 regions were amplified from genomic DNA by means of the immunoSEQ Assay, a bias-controlled multiplex PCR. In the original analysis: The number of nucleated cells in each sample was estimated from the amplification of reference gene primers within the assay. To quantify the absolute abundance of each unique TCRbeta CDR3 rearrangement, sequence reads were collapsed and filtered. Productive Simpson clonality was computed per sample as the square root of Simpson's diversity index over productive rearrangements. TCRdb mirrors the immuneACCESS table, restricted to in-frame sequences. Some clones are absent from its copies; in checked studies, under half trace to an unresolved V gene, and the reason for the others is unknown. V and J calls and clone size are those listed in that table; D and trimming were worked out from the DNA. Counted in this sample were 200,000 to 250,000 clones; approximately 85% of them appeared once. The leading ten clones occupy more than 2% of the sample.

The sequence joins TRBV12-3 or TRBV12-4 to TRBJ2-7; TRBD2 fits 7 bases in the junction. This receptor was identified in a woman in her 70s with COVID-19, enrolled during active disease. The sample was peripheral blood. CDR3 loop: CASSGGEYEQYF. The DNA is as follows: TGTGCCAGCAGTGGGGGGGAGTACGAGCAGTACTTC.